This TCR beta chain was captured by sequencing in a study of blood T cell repertoires in COVID-19. The wider study: In each case, the material was cDNA or gDNA derived from T cells, B-cell-depleted T cells, or PBMCs.

Authors' analysis steps: Cell counts per sample came from amplifying reference gene primers. Sequenced by immunoSEQ multiplex PCR; TCRdb stores in-frame clones only, minus some. The DNA was the basis for D and trimming; V, J and clone size are from that table. The sample consists of about 250,000 clones, 65% to 90% of them appearing once. Cohorts were assigned according to the clinical history that participants reported. Germline CDR1 and CDR2: MGHRA and YSYEKL. This CDR3 is 13 amino acids long. With 4 bases clipped from V and 7 bases from J, the junction kept 6 bases outside the gene matches. The rearrangement joins TRBV4-1 to TRBJ1-1; 7 bases match TRBD1. This receptor was taken from a middle-aged man who had recovered from COVID-19. The specimen was PBMCs or T cells enriched from blood (not recorded which). In DNA, the CDR3 is TGCGCCAGCAGCCGAACAGGGGCGGGTGAAGCTTTCTTT. Amino acid sequence: CASSRTGAGEAFF.